The 26 T cell receptor beta chains below all came from one sample that was sequenced in a study of a mutant IDH1 vaccine in newly diagnosed glioma. These receptors' targets are unknown. This sample's time point: week 35, safety follow-up. Every single dose of the vaccine, 300 ug of mutant IDH1 20-mer peptide, came with topical imiquimod. Sequenced by immunoSEQ multiplex PCR; TCRdb stores in-frame clones only, minus some. The table shows 35,000 to 45,000 clones, with around 83% occurring only once. The sequences come from PBMCs, collected from a glioma patient whose treatment included an IDH1 peptide vaccine. All receptors come from a woman in her forties or fifties with glioma.

This chain connects TRBV6-1 to TRBJ1-2; D gene unclear. The CDR3 extends over 14 amino acids. Per germline, CDR1 MNHNS and CDR2 SASEGT. The V and J ends lost 1 base and 8 bases respectively, with 14 bases between them. The CDR3 DNA reads TGTGCCAGCAGTGAAGTCGCTGGGCCTTTGGGCTACACCTTC. Its protein is CASSEVAGPLGYTF.

The V gene is TRBV7-6, the J gene TRBJ1-5; D is undetermined. Trimming shortened V by 6 bases and J by 0 bases, and 6 bases separated the two germline ends. Looked up from germline, CDR1 is SGHVS and CDR2 is FNYEAQ. The CDR3 is made up of 13 amino acids. DNA for the CDR3: TGTGCCAGCAGTTTAAATAGCAATCAGCCCCAGCATTTT. It yields the protein CASSLNSNQPQHF.

This clone has more than one count but fewer than ten. CDR3 coding DNA: TGTGCCAGTAGTTTCTGGCCAAATGGGGCTTTCTTT. Translating gives CASSFWPNGAFF. The chain carries TRBV19 and TRBJ1-1; D gene unclear. Germline V gene data show CDR1 as LNHDA and CDR2 as SQIVND (reference sequence). The V end lost 5 bases, the J end lost 11 bases, and 15 bases lay between the germline ends. The CDR3 consists of 12 residues.

The genes are TRBV6-5 and TRBJ2-1, with 11 bases aligning to TRBD2. Germline CDR1 and CDR2: MNHEY and SVGAGI. Trimming took 7 bases from V and 7 from J; bases not matched to a gene: 9. The CDR3 spans 15 residues. The chain's CDR3 is CASNRIAGGLNEQFF. As DNA, the CDR3 is TGTGCCAGCAATCGGATAGCGGGGGGGTTGAATGAGCAGTTCTTC.

The chain employs TRBV27 and TRBJ1-2; tentatively, D is TRBD1 (5 bases). The CDR3 loop spans 13 amino acids. Germline lookup yields CDR1 MNHEY and CDR2 SMNVEV (reference sequence). The V end was cut by 7 bases, the J end by 11 bases, with 20 bases between. CDR3 sequence (DNA): TGTGCCAGCACCTACACGAATTCAGGGACGTACACCTTC. This translates into CASTYTNSGTYTF.

The CDR3 DNA sequence: TGTGCCACCAGCAGAGGGATCGGGGGGGAGCACGAGCAGTACTTC. It codes for CATSRGIGGEHEQYF. This rearrangement joins TRBV15 to TRBJ2-7; TRBD2 matches at 8 bases. CDR3 length equals 15 residues. From germline, CDR1 is LNHNV and CDR2 YYDKDF (reference sequence). V shed 1 base, J shed 5 bases, and the junction held 7 bases outside the gene matches. Full variable domain (missing parts from reference TRBV15 and TRBJ2-7): DAMVIQNPRYQVTQFGKPVTLSCSQTLNHNVMYWYQQKSSQAPKLLFHYYDKDFNNEADTPDNFQSRRPNTSFCFLDIRSPGLGDTAMYLCATSRGIGGEHEQYFGPGTRLTVT.

This sequence joins TRBV29-1 and TRBJ2-7, with a possible D match to TRBD1 (5 bases). The CDR3 contains 15 residues. Germline V gene lookup returns CDR1 SQVTM and CDR2 ANQGSEA. Trimming took off 4 bases at V and 2 bases at J, with 18 bases between the two ends. In DNA form, the CDR3 reads TGCAGCGTTGGGGTCTCCTTGGGGCCAACCTACGAGCAGTACTTC. Translating it yields CSVGVSLGPTYEQYF.

The genes are TRBV14 and TRBJ1-6; 9 bases line up with TRBD1. This CDR3 comprises 14 residues. V was clipped by 3 bases and J by 6 bases; unmatched bases: 0. Germline V gives CDR1 SGHDN, CDR2 FVKESK. The CDR3 is CASSQDRGNSPLHF. Written as DNA, the CDR3 is TGTGCCAGCAGCCAGGACAGGGGTAATTCACCCCTCCACTTT.

The chain uses TRBV5-6 and TRBJ2-7; TRBD1 might be the D (5 bases). Trimming cost V 0 bases and J 2 bases, with 9 bases left between them. This CDR3 spans 14 amino acids. CDR1 and CDR2 (germline): SGHDT, YYEEEE. CDR3 bases: TGTGCCAGCAGCTTGGTAGGGGCCCCCTACGAGCAGTACTTC. Translation: CASSLVGAPYEQYF.

The chain recombines TRBV4-2 with TRBJ1-3; 9 nucleotides match TRBD1. V dropped 0 bases and J dropped 8; count of bases not matched to a gene: 5. CDR1 and CDR2 from the germline V gene are LGHNA and YNFKEQ. CDR3 length equals 15 residues. Written as DNA, the CDR3 is TGTGCCAGCAGCCAAGAAACGACAGGGGGGGACACCATATATTTT. This translates into CASSQETTGGDTIYF.

This sequence joins TRBV27 and TRBJ2-1; TRBD1 matches at 8 bases. V shed 5 bases, J shed 10 bases, and the junction held 7 bases outside the gene matches. Germline loops: CDR1 MNHEY, CDR2 SMNVEV (reference sequence). CDR3 length equals 13 residues. CDR3 sequence reads: CASSPLTGDEQFF. CDR3 DNA: TGTGCCAGCAGTCCCCTGACAGGGGACGAGCAGTTCTTC.

Only a few counts were recorded for this clone. The chain joins TRBV2 to TRBJ1-3; TRBD1 matches 7 bases. V lost 6 bases and J lost 0; bases outside the gene matches: 5. Germline V gives CDR1 SNHLY, CDR2 FYNNEI. The CDR3 totals 15 residues. The CDR3 bases are TGTGCCAGCAGGCGGGACAGAATCTCTGGAAACACCATATATTTT. This translates into CASRRDRISGNTIYF.

V is TRBV21-1 and J is TRBJ1-2. TRBV21-1 is a pseudogene locus. The CDR3 sequence is 16 residues long. CDR3 bases: TGTGCCGGCCTGGCGGAGGGCCCCTATCTTAACTATGGCTACACCTTC. It translates to CAGLAEGPYLNYGYTF.

This chain connects TRBV7-8 to TRBJ2-5; a weak D match, TRBD2 (6 bases). Germline CDR1 and CDR2: SGHVS and FQNEAQ. Trimming cost V 5 bases and J 0 bases, with 13 bases left between them. CDR3 size: 15 residues. The CDR3: CASSTGLSYQETQYF. CDR3 DNA: TGTGCCAGCAGCACGGGACTCTCGTACCAAGAGACCCAGTACTTC.

This clone was seen only a few times. The chain uses TRBV29-1 and TRBJ1-4; D is unclear. Per the germline V gene, CDR1 is SQVTM and CDR2 is ANQGSEA. This CDR3 has 11 amino acids. V was shortened by 4 bases and J by 1 base, with 1 base between the two germline ends. CDR3 sequence reads: CSVVTNEKLFF. For the CDR3, the DNA is TGCAGCGTTGTAACTAATGAAAAACTGTTTTTT.

The sample holds a few counts of this clone. The chain carries TRBV5-1 and TRBJ2-7, with D possibly matching TRBD2 (6 bases). This CDR3 has 13 residues. Germline CDR1 is SGHRS and CDR2 is YFSETQ. V lost 5 bases to trimming and J lost 5 bases, with 14 bases between them. In DNA, the CDR3 is TGCGCCAGCAGTCCGGGACGGGGGAACGAGCAGTACTTC. Protein: CASSPGRGNEQYF.

CDR3: CAISSTGLETEAFF. The CDR3 bases are TGTGCCATCAGTTCCACGGGGTTAGAAACTGAAGCTTTCTTT. This chain connects TRBV10-3 to TRBJ1-1, with D unresolved. This CDR3 has 14 residues. V was trimmed by 5 bases and J by 5 bases, leaving 15 bases between them. The germline gives CDR1 ENHRY, CDR2 SYGVKD.

The chain couples TRBV7-9 to TRBJ2-3, with D uncertain. There are 14 residues in the CDR3. Germline-derived CDR1 and CDR2 are SEHNR and FQNEAQ (reference sequence). The V end lost 5 bases, the J end lost 4 bases, and 13 bases lay between the germline ends. The CDR3 DNA reads as TGTGCCAGCAGCCCGCCCTTAATGGCAGATACGCAGTATTTT. Translating gives CASSPPLMADTQYF.

This clone was observed a single time. The chain joins TRBV15 to TRBJ1-4; no clear D. The CDR3 consists of 15 residues. The V gene's germline CDR1 is LNHNV and CDR2 YYDKDF (reference sequence). Trimming took 5 bases from V and 4 from J, leaving 14 bases between them. The CDR3 loop is CATSRLPQVNEKLFF. Written as DNA, the CDR3 is TGTGCCACCAGCCGTCTCCCCCAGGTTAATGAAAAACTGTTTTTT.

The V gene is TRBV6-1, the J gene TRBJ2-3; no definite D call. Per the germline V gene, CDR1 is MNHNS and CDR2 is SASEGT. This CDR3 has 15 amino acids. V was shortened by 2 bases and J by 2 bases, with 11 bases between the two germline ends. CDR3 DNA: TGTGCCAGCAGTGAAAGGCAGGCGGCCACAGATACGCAGTATTTT. Protein: CASSERQAATDTQYF.

This rearrangement joins TRBV5-4 to TRBJ2-2; 7 bases map to TRBD2. Germline trimming cut 5 bases from V and 6 bases from J; bases unmatched to any gene: 10. The CDR3 runs 15 residues. CDR1 and CDR2 (germline): SGHNT, YYREEE (reference sequence). This chain's CDR3 is CASRHGGSEPGELFF. CDR3 bases: TGTGCCAGCAGGCACGGGGGGTCAGAACCCGGGGAGCTGTTTTTT.

CDR3 sequence (DNA): TGTGCCAGCAGCTTAGCGGGAGGGGCTTGGGAGCAGTACTTC. The encoded protein is CASSLAGGAWEQYF. The chain combines TRBV7-9 with TRBJ2-7; 7 bases agree with TRBD2. This CDR3 comprises 14 residues. Unmatched junction bases numbered 6, after V lost 0 bases and J lost 7 bases. Looked up from germline, CDR1 is SEHNR and CDR2 is FQNEAQ (reference sequence).

This clone was counted once. The gene calls are TRBV5-4 and TRBJ1-2; weak D call: TRBD1 (5 bases). The CDR3 spans 14 residues. Germline V gene lookup returns CDR1 SGHNT and CDR2 YYREEE (reference sequence). Trimming pared 4 bases from V and 8 bases from J, leaving 18 bases between. This chain's CDR3 is CASSGGGRGGGYTF. The CDR3 bases are TGTGCCAGCAGCGGGGGGGGGAGAGGCGGAGGCTACACCTTC. The full variable domain, in which reference TRBV5-4 and TRBJ1-2 provide the parts outside the CDR3, is ETGVTQSPTHLIKTRGQQVTLRCSSQSGHNTVSWYQQALGQGPQFIFQYYREEENGRGNFPPRFSGLQFPNYSSELNVNALELDDSALYLCASSGGGRGGGYTFGSGTRLTVV.

The rearrangement uses TRBV6-4 and TRBJ2-1; D is ambiguous. The V gene lost 3 bases and the J gene lost 6 bases, with 15 bases spanning the gap. CDR1 is MRHNA, CDR2 SNTAGT, per germline. The CDR3 length is 15 residues. The CDR3 spells CASSEMGQPFNEQFF. CDR3 nucleotides: TGTGCCAGCAGTGAGATGGGCCAACCCTTCAATGAGCAGTTCTTC.

This chain connects TRBV19 to TRBJ1-2; D is perhaps TRBD1 (5 bases). Germline CDR1 reads LNHDA; CDR2 reads SQIVND (reference sequence). Between the trimmed V and J ends, which lost 6 bases and 5 bases, there was a span of 19 bases. CDR3 length: 15 residues. This CDR3 is CASRPQGVRLYGYTF. CDR3 nucleotide sequence: TGTGCCAGTAGGCCTCAGGGTGTCCGCTTATATGGCTACACCTTC. Complete variable domain (other parts from reference TRBV19 and TRBJ1-2): DGGITQSPKYLFRKEGQNVTLSCEQNLNHDAMYWYRQDPGQGLRLIYYSQIVNDFQKGDIAEGYSVSREKKESFPLTVTSAQKNPTAFYLCASRPQGVRLYGYTFGSGTRLTVV.

The chain links TRBV6-4 to TRBJ1-6, with 10 bases that match TRBD1. The germline gives CDR1 MRHNA, CDR2 SNTAGT. The CDR3 sequence is 15 residues long. V lost 6 bases and J lost 6; bases outside the gene matches: 5. The CDR3 reads CASSAGTGANSPLHF. The CDR3 region has the DNA TGTGCCAGCAGCGCCGGGACAGGGGCTAATTCACCCCTCCACTTT.